This T cell receptor (beta chain) was obtained from a study of cytotoxic CD8 clonotypes in ibrutinib-treated CLL. Overall study results and limits: At baseline, clonality was higher than in age-matched healthy donors and correlated with CD8+ counts. Clonality climbed at ibrutinib response, then dropped toward baseline at progression.

The CDR3 totals 16 residues. Between the trimmed V and J ends, which lost 0 bases and 6 bases, there was a span of 18 bases. Germline assignment: CDR1 LGHNA and CDR2 YSLEER. On this clone itself: The antigen remains undetermined.

Here immunoSEQ multiplex PCR was the method, and the copy in TCRdb shows in-frame clones only, minus some. The table records about 130,000 clones, about four fifths of them present only once. This receptor was obtained from a human donor with chronic lymphocytic leukemia. The sequencing here drew on PBMCs, taken after 12 months of ibrutinib treatment. This chain links TRBV4-3 with TRBJ2-7, with unresolved D. The CDR3 sequence: CASSQDSWARQSEQYF. The CDR3 DNA reads as TGCGCCAGCAGCCAAGATAGTTGGGCCCGACAATCCGAGCAGTACTTC.